The 18 T cell receptor beta chains below all came from one sample that was sequenced in a study of blood T cell repertoires in COVID-19. TCRdb's copy holds only in-frame clones and misses some; the assay was immunoSEQ multiplex PCR. The repertoire consists of about 160,000 clones, with about 83% occurring once and the leading ten covering roughly 8.3%. The source material was peripheral blood. Receptor source: a man aged 60 to 75 with acute or convalescent COVID-19.

This clone was recorded only once. The chain carries TRBV19 and TRBJ2-3; TRBD2 might be the D (6 bases). The germline gives CDR1 LNHDA, CDR2 SQIVND (reference sequence). Trimming stripped 3 bases from V and 4 bases from J, with 14 bases between. The CDR3 extends over 15 amino acids. This CDR3 is CASSIATGVADTQYF. The CDR3 DNA follows: TGTGCCAGTAGTATCGCGACGGGGGTGGCAGATACGCAGTATTTT.

Only a few counts were recorded for this clone. The rearrangement links TRBV11-2 to TRBJ2-7, with 11 bases identical to TRBD1. The ends lost 1 base at V and 5 bases at J; junction bases unmatched: 7. Looked up from germline, CDR1 is SGHAT and CDR2 is FQNNGV. CDR3 length: 16 residues. The CDR3 nucleotides are TGTGCCAGCAGCTTAGTCACGGGACAGGGGGGCCACGAGCAGTACTTC. This sequence encodes CASSLVTGQGGHEQYF.

The genes are TRBV5-5 and TRBJ1-2; 7 bases match TRBD1. CDR3 length: 13 amino acids. V was pared by 4 bases and J by 8 bases, with 8 bases of the junction left unmatched. Germline CDR1 and CDR2: SGHKS and YYEKEE (reference sequence). CDR3 region: CASSNNRGGGYTF. CDR3 DNA: TGTGCCAGCAGCAACAACAGGGGAGGCGGCTACACCTTC.

The chain recombines TRBV5-1 with TRBJ2-6; 9 bases match TRBD1. CDR1 and CDR2 (germline): SGHRS, YFSETQ. The CDR3 is 18 residues long. J lost 0 bases, V lost 6 bases, and 10 bases had no gene match. The CDR3 region has the DNA TGCGCCAGCACCCATCCCGGGACAGGGATCTCTGGGGCCAACGTCCTGACTTTC. Amino acids: CASTHPGTGISGANVLTF.

This clone was counted once. The chain carries TRBV7-2 and TRBJ1-5, with TRBD1 matching over 9 bases. The CDR3 contains 16 residues. Unmatched junction bases numbered 6, after V lost 2 bases and J lost 4 bases. The germline CDR1 and CDR2 sequences are SGHTA and FQGNSA. The CDR3 sequence is CASSLMGTGSNQPQHF. CDR3 DNA sequence: TGTGCCAGCAGCTTAATGGGGACAGGGAGTAATCAGCCCCAGCATTTT. Looking up the rest from reference TRBV7-2 and TRBJ1-5 gives the full variable domain: GAGVSQSPSNKVTEKGKDVELRCDPISGHTALYWYRQSLGQGLEFLIYFQGNSAPDKSGLPSDRFSAERTGGSVSTLTIQRTQQEDSAVYLCASSLMGTGSNQPQHFGDGTRLSIL.

In its sample, this clone was seen once. V gene TRBV10-1 combines with J gene TRBJ2-5; D remains ambiguous. Germline V gene sequence: CDR1 WNHNN, CDR2 SYGVQD (reference sequence). V was clipped by 6 bases and J by 5 bases, with 13 bases between them. The CDR3 covers 13 residues. In DNA, the CDR3 is TGCGCCAGCAGCCCTCTAGGTCCGGAGACCCAGTACTTC. This translates into CASSPLGPETQYF.

The rearrangement uses TRBV3-1 (or the pseudogene TRBV3-2) and TRBJ2-1; tentatively, D is TRBD2 (6 bases). Trimming took 0 bases from V and 8 from J, leaving 8 bases between them. There are 13 residues in the CDR3. Germline CDR1 and CDR2: LGHDT and YNNKEL (reference sequence). The CDR3 is CASSQERGYEQFF. The CDR3 coding sequence is TGTGCCAGCAGCCAAGAACGGGGGTATGAGCAGTTCTTC.

The J gene is TRBJ1-1, the V gene TRBV7-2; no reliable D call. The CDR3 sequence is 13 residues long. From germline, CDR1 is SGHTA and CDR2 FQGNSA. The germline V and J ends were trimmed by 1 base and 1 base, with 4 bases remaining between them. The CDR3: CASSLEQNTEAFF. The CDR3 DNA sequence: TGTGCCAGCAGCTTAGAACAGAACACTGAAGCTTTCTTT.

The chain couples TRBV9 to TRBJ1-2; D is undetermined. Between the trimmed V and J ends, which lost 0 bases and 3 bases, there was a span of 12 bases. Per the germline V gene, CDR1 is SGDLS and CDR2 is YYNGEE. This CDR3 has 15 amino acids. CDR3 residues: CASSVESGTYYGYTF. The CDR3 DNA sequence: TGTGCCAGCAGCGTAGAGAGCGGTACATACTATGGCTACACCTTC. Together with reference TRBV9 and TRBJ1-2, the CDR3 gives the full variable domain: DSGVTQTPKHLITATGQRVTLRCSPRSGDLSVYWYQQSLDQGLQFLIQYYNGEERAKGNILERFSAQQFPDLHSELNLSSLELGDSALYFCASSVESGTYYGYTFGSGTRLTVV.

The chain recombines TRBV30 with TRBJ2-7; D perhaps matches TRBD1 (5 bases). V lost 3 bases to trimming and J lost 3 bases, with 21 bases between them. The CDR3 has 16 residues. CDR1 is GTSNPN, CDR2 SVGIG, per germline (reference sequence). The DNA for the CDR3 is TGTGCCTGGAGAACTACTTTTACGGACAAGCTCTACGAGCAGTACTTC. Protein: CAWRTTFTDKLYEQYF.

The rearrangement uses TRBV5-1 and TRBJ1-3; D gene ambiguous. V dropped 1 base and J dropped 0 bases, with 5 bases sitting between them. This CDR3 comprises 14 residues. Germline values: CDR1 SGHRS, CDR2 YFSETQ. The CDR3 reads CASSLSHSGNTIYF. Here the CDR3 DNA reads TGCGCCAGCAGCTTGTCACACTCTGGAAACACCATATATTTT.

V usage is TRBV5-6 and J usage is TRBJ1-1; 7 nucleotides agree with TRBD1. Germline V gene data show CDR1 as SGHDT and CDR2 as YYEEEE. This CDR3 is built from 14 residues. The trim removed 4 bases at V and 4 bases at J, leaving 7 bases unmatched. For the CDR3, the DNA is TGTGCCAGCAGCCTACAGGGGCCAGGCACTGAAGCTTTCTTT. Translation gives CASSLQGPGTEAFF.

As for this clone: The same CDR3 is also encoded by other DNA sequences in this sample. The chain employs TRBV6-6 and TRBJ1-5; TRBD1 matches at 10 bases. Germline-derived CDR1 and CDR2 are MNHNY and SVGAGI (reference sequence). This CDR3 has 15 residues. The V gene end was trimmed by 0 bases and the J gene end by 7 bases; junction bases not matched to a gene: 3. The DNA of the CDR3 is TGTGCCAGCAGTTACTCTGGACAGGGGGGACAGCCCCAGCATTTT. This codes for CASSYSGQGGQPQHF.

The chain employs TRBV18 and TRBJ1-1; 10 bases match TRBD1. From germline, CDR1 is KGHSH and CDR2 LQKENI. The V gene end was trimmed by 1 base and the J gene end by 4 bases; junction bases not matched to a gene: 3. The CDR3 is 15 residues long. The CDR3 DNA reads as TGTGCCAGCTCACCACGGGGACAGGGGTTCACTGAAGCTTTCTTT. Protein product: CASSPRGQGFTEAFF. The full variable domain, its missing parts supplied by reference TRBV18 and TRBJ1-1, is NAGVMQNPRHLVRRRGQEARLRCSPMKGHSHVYWYRQLPEEGLKFMVYLQKENIIDESGMPKERFSAEFPKEGPSILRIQQVVRGDSAAYFCASSPRGQGFTEAFFGQGTRLTVV.

This clone has only one observation. The gene calls are TRBV9 and TRBJ2-1; no reliable D call. Per germline, CDR1 SGDLS and CDR2 YYNGEE. CDR3 size: 15 residues. The V and J ends lost 0 bases and 9 bases respectively, with 16 bases between them. CDR3 region: CASSVVSRQAGEQFF. The CDR3 nucleotides are TGTGCCAGCAGCGTAGTCTCCCGACAAGCCGGTGAGCAGTTCTTC.

V gene TRBV7-9 combines with J gene TRBJ2-7, with TRBD2 as a possible D gene (5 bases). Germline V gene data show CDR1 as SEHNR and CDR2 as FQNEAQ (reference sequence). The CDR3 spans 11 residues. V was clipped by 4 bases and J by 5 bases, with 6 bases between them. The CDR3 DNA follows: TGTGCCAGCAGCTCGAGGGACGAGCAGTACTTC. It yields the protein CASSSRDEQYF.

The genes are TRBV19 and TRBJ2-2; a weak D match, TRBD1 (6 bases). The CDR3 covers 18 residues. Germline V gene sequence: CDR1 LNHDA, CDR2 SQIVND (reference sequence). V lost 0 bases and J lost 5, with 19 bases in between. In nucleotides, the CDR3 is TGTGCCAGTAGTATAGATACAATCGGGTTAAGGGGGACCGGGGAGCTGTTTTTT. Its protein is CASSIDTIGLRGTGELFF. Based on the CDR3 plus reference TRBV19 and TRBJ2-2, the full variable domain is DGGITQSPKYLFRKEGQNVTLSCEQNLNHDAMYWYRQDPGQGLRLIYYSQIVNDFQKGDIAEGYSVSREKKESFPLTVTSAQKNPTAFYLCASSIDTIGLRGTGELFFGEGSRLTVL.

Only one count was recorded for this clone. This chain connects TRBV18 to TRBJ1-5; 8 bases map to TRBD1. The germline gives CDR1 KGHSH, CDR2 LQKENI. This CDR3 region has 15 residues. The V and J ends lost 5 bases and 1 base, in that order; junction bases with no gene match: 4. DNA of the CDR3: TGTGCCAGCTCAACAGGGGGTGGGAGCAATCAGCCCCAGCATTTT. Its translation is CASSTGGGSNQPQHF.